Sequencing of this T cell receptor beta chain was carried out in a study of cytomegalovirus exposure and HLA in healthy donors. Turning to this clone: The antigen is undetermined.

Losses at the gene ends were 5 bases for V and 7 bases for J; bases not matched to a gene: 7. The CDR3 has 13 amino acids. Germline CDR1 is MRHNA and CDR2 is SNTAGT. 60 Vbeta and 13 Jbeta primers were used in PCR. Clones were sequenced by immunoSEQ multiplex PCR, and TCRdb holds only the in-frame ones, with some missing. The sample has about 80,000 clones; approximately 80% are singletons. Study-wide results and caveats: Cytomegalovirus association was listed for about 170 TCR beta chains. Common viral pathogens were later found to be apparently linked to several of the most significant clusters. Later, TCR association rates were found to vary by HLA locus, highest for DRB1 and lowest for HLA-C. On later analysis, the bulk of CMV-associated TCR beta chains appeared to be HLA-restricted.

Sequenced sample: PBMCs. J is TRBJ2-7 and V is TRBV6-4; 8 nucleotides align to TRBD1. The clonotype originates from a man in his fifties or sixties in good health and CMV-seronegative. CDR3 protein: CASSRDRTGEQYF. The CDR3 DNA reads TGTGCCAGCAGTCGGGACAGGACGGGGGAGCAGTACTTC.